This record covers a single TCR beta chain. The target antigen is unknown. Germline V CDR1 and CDR2: MNHEY, SVGAGI. The CDR3 totals 16 residues. V gave up 7 bases and J gave up 3 bases, with 16 bases separating them. Primed by a sample-barcoded 5' primer and a J-beta primer mix, a second PCR proceeded for roughly 7 to 12 cycles. From the 5' RACE reads, TCRdb called clonotypes with MiXCR, one entry per CDR3 protein. The table includes about 1.1 million distinct CDR3 sequences, roughly two fifths detected once. The sample is drawn from a study of blood T cells in healthy people across ages. Study-wide results and limits: In older individuals, TCR beta diversity per million T cells was lower, falling roughly linearly with age. Long-lived and aged donors differed, with more naive CD4+ cells and higher diversity in the long-lived.

The sequencing input was blood. The TCR sequence derives from a man aged 18 to 29 in good health. This chain uses TRBV6-5 with TRBJ1-6; the D gene is possibly TRBD1 (5 bases). DNA of the CDR3: TGTGCCAGCAAAAAGGGACCGGACCTCTATAATTCACCCCTCCACTTT. Residues: CASKKGPDLYNSPLHF.